This TCR beta chain was identified during a study of blood T cell repertoires in COVID-19. Study in general: The United States, Italy and Spain supplied acute and convalescent COVID-19 samples.

Method: immunoSEQ multiplex PCR; TCRdb's copy keeps in-frame clones and lacks some. The sample includes fewer than 300,000 clones, approximately 92% seen only once; the top ten take more than 0.95%. Membership in each cohort depended on participant-reported clinical history. The germline V gene encodes CDR1 MDHEN and CDR2 SYDVKM. This CDR3 contains 15 residues. J was trimmed by 5 bases and V by 5 bases; bases with no gene match: 10. Sample: PBMCs or T cells enriched from blood (not recorded which). This TCR was recovered from a woman under 40 who had recovered from COVID-19. The chain uses TRBV28 and TRBJ1-2, with 8 bases lining up with TRBD1. This CDR3 is CASSIQRQGPYGYTF. DNA of the CDR3: TGTGCCAGCAGTATACAAAGACAGGGGCCGTATGGCTACACCTTC.